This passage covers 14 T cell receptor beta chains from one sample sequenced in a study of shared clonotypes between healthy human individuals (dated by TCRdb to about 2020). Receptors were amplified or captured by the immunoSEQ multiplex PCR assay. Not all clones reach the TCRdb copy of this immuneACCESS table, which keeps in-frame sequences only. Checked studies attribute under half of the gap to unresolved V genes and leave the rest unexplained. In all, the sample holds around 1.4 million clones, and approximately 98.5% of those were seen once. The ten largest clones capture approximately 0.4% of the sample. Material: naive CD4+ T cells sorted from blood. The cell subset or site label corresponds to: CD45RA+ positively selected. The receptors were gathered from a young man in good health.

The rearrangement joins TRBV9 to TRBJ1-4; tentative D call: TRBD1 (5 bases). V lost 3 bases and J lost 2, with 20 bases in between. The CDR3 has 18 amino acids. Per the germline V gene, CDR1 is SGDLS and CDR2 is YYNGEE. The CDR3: CASSGGDPLRLTNEKLFF. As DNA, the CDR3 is TGTGCCAGCAGCGGGGGGGATCCGTTGAGGCTGACTAATGAAAAACTGTTTTTT.

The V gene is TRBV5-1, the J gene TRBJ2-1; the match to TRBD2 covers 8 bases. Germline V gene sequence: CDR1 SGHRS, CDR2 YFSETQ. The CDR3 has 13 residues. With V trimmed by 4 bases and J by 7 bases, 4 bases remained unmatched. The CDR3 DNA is TGCGCCAGCAGCCAGACTAGCGCGAATGAGCAGTTCTTC. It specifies CASSQTSANEQFF.

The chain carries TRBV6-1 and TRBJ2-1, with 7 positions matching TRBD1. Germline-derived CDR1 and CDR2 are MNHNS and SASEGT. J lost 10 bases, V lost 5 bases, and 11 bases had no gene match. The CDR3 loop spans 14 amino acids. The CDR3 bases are TGTGCCAGCAGTCTCACCTCCAACAGGGGAGAGCAGTTCTTC. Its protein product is CASSLTSNRGEQFF.

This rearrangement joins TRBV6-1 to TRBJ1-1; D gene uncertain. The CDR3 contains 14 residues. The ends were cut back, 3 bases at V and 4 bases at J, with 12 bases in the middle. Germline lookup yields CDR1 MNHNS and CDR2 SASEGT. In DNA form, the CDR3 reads TGTGCCAGCAGTGAGGAGGGTTGGGGCACTGAAGCTTTCTTT. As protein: CASSEEGWGTEAFF.

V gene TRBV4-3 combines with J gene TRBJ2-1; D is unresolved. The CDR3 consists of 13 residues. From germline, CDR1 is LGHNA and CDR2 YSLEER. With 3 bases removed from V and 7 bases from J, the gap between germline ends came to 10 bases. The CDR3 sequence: CASSQVPSNEQFF. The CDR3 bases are TGCGCCAGCAGCCAGGTTCCTTCGAATGAGCAGTTCTTC.

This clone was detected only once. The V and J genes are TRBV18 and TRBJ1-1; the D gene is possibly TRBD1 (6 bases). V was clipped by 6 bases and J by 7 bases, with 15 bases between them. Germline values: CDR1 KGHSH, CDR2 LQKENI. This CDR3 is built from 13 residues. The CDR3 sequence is CASSQTGLDEAFF. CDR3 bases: TGTGCCAGCTCCCAAACAGGGTTAGATGAAGCTTTCTTT.

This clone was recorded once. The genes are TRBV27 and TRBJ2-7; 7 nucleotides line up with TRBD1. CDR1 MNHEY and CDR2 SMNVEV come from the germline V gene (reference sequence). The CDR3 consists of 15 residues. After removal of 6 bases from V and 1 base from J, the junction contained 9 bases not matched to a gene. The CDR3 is CASRLLGQQSYEQYF. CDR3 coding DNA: TGTGCCAGCAGACTTTTGGGACAGCAATCCTACGAGCAGTACTTC.

In nucleotides, the CDR3 is TGCGCCAGCAGCCCCGCGGGACTAGCGGGAGGGAGGGAGACCCAGTACTTC. This sequence encodes CASSPAGLAGGRETQYF. The J gene is TRBJ2-5, the V gene TRBV5-1; 16 bases fit TRBD2. The CDR3 runs 17 residues. CDR1 is SGHRS and CDR2 is YFSETQ in the germline V gene. The V gene end was trimmed by 4 bases and the J gene end by 5 bases; junction bases not matched to a gene: 8.

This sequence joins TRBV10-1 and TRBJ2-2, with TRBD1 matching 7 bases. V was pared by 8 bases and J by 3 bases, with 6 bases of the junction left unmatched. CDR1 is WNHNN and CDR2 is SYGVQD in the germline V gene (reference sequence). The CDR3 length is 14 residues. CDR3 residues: CASSTGYDTGELFF. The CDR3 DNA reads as TGCGCCAGCTCGACAGGGTACGACACCGGGGAGCTGTTTTTT.

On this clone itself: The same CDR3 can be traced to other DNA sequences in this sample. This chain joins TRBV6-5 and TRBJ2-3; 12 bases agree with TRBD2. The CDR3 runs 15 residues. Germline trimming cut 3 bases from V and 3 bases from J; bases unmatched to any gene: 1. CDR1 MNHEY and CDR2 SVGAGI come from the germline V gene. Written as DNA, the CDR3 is TGTGCCAGCAGTTATCTAGCGGGAGGGACAGATACGCAGTATTTT. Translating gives CASSYLAGGTDTQYF.

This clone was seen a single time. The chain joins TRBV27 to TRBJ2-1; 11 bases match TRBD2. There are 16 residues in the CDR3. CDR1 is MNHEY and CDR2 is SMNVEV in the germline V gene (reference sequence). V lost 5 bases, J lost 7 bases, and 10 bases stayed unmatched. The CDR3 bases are TGTGCCAGCAGTCCGCCGGGACTAGCGGCATATAATGAGCAGTTCTTC. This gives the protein CASSPPGLAAYNEQFF.

CDR3 sequence reads: CASNSGQGSFRANEKLFF. CDR3 sequence (DNA): TGTGCCAGCAATTCGGGACAGGGTTCGTTTCGGGCTAATGAAAAACTGTTTTTT. The chain couples TRBV7-9 to TRBJ1-4; 9 nucleotides match TRBD1. Trimming took 7 bases from V and 3 from J; bases not matched to a gene: 15. The CDR3 loop spans 18 amino acids. Germline values: CDR1 SEHNR, CDR2 FQNEAQ (reference sequence).

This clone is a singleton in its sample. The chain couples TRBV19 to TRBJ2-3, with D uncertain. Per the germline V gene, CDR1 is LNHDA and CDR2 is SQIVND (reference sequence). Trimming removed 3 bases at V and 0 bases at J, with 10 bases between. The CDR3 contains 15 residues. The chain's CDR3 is CASSIMGISTDTQYF. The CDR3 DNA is TGTGCCAGTAGTATTATGGGGATTAGCACAGATACGCAGTATTTT.

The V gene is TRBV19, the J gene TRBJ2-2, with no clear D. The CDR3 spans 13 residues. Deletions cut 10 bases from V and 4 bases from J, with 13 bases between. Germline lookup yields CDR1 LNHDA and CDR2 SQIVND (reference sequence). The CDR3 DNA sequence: TGTGCCAAAAAGGGTTGGGGCACCGGGGAGCTGTTTTTT. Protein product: CAKKGWGTGELFF.